These 7 T cell receptor beta chains were all obtained from the same sample, sequenced in a study of T cells after yellow fever vaccination. TCRdb reprocessed the 5' RACE reads via MiXCR and lists one record per CDR3 protein. The sample contains roughly 330,000 distinct CDR3 sequences, roughly 4% of which appear only once. Sequenced here: PBMCs, sampled 5 days after the yellow fever booster vaccination. The receptors derive from a young man who received the YFV17D yellow fever vaccine.

This chain joins TRBV20-1 and TRBJ2-2; D remains ambiguous. The CDR3 contains 15 residues. Trimming removed 6 bases at V and 3 bases at J, with 17 bases between. Germline CDR1 reads DFQATT; CDR2 reads SNEGSKA (reference sequence). The CDR3 protein is CSAPPGALDTGELFF. The CDR3 coding sequence is TGCAGTGCGCCCCCTGGAGCGCTAGACACCGGGGAGCTGTTTTTT.

V gene TRBV28 combines with J gene TRBJ2-7, with 9 nucleotides matching TRBD1. Germline CDR1 reads MDHEN; CDR2 reads SYDVKM. V lost 4 bases and J lost 0; bases outside the gene matches: 4. The CDR3 loop spans 15 amino acids. The CDR3 is CASSSPGQGSYEQYV. In DNA form, the CDR3 reads TGTGCCAGCAGTTCCCCGGGACAGGGCTCCTACGAGCAGTACGTC.

This chain links TRBV12-3 or TRBV12-4 with TRBJ1-2, with 7 bases that match TRBD1. The CDR3 has 13 amino acids. V was clipped by 3 bases and J by 8 bases; unmatched bases: 6. CDR3 loop: CASSFRGLAGYTF. The CDR3 nucleotides read TGTGCCAGCAGTTTTAGGGGGCTTGCAGGCTACACCTTC.

Only a few counts were recorded for this clonotype. This chain connects TRBV7-2 to TRBJ1-1; D ambiguous. Germline-derived CDR1 and CDR2 are SGHTA and FQGNSA. The CDR3 loop spans 15 amino acids. V dropped 0 bases and J dropped 5 bases, with 13 bases sitting between them. CDR3 amino acids: CASSLARTPQTEAFF. The CDR3, as DNA: TGTGCCAGCAGCTTAGCGAGGACGCCGCAGACTGAAGCTTTCTTT.

This clonotype turned up a few times. The CDR3 sequence is CASSYNPGQGTGANVLTF. In DNA, the CDR3 is TGTGCCAGCAGTTACAATCCGGGACAGGGGACCGGGGCCAACGTCCTGACTTTC. The chain recombines TRBV6-5 with TRBJ2-6; 10 bases line up with TRBD1. This CDR3 contains 18 residues. Germline V gene data show CDR1 as MNHEY and CDR2 as SVGAGI. With 2 bases clipped from V and 4 bases from J, the junction kept 8 bases outside the gene matches.

There are many counts of this clonotype. A junction end diverges from the germline sequence, so it may reflect a read error. This sequence joins TRBV7-7 and TRBJ2-3; D is possibly TRBD1 or TRBD2 (5 bases each). Germline V gene data show CDR1 as SSHAT and CDR2 as FNYEAQ (reference sequence). This CDR3 has 14 amino acids. The CDR3 DNA is TGTGCTAGCAGCTCCCGGGGCCACACAGATACGCAGTATTTT. It yields the protein CASSSRGHTDTQYF.

The table lists this clonotype with a few counts. The chain is built from TRBV27 and TRBJ2-1; TRBD2 is a possible D gene (6 bases). The CDR3 sequence is 14 residues long. Trimming took off 3 bases at V and 5 bases at J, with 11 bases between the two ends. CDR1 is MNHEY, CDR2 SMNVEV, per germline (reference sequence). CDR3 protein: CASSFGDFNNEQFF. The CDR3 DNA follows: TGTGCCAGCAGTTTCGGGGACTTTAACAATGAGCAGTTCTTC.